This T cell receptor (beta chain) came from a study of blood T cell repertoires in COVID-19. In the original analysis: Amplifying reference gene primers gave estimates of nucleated cell counts. The table came from immunoSEQ multiplex PCR; TCRdb's copy has only in-frame clones and leaves some out. V, J and clone size were drawn from that table, and D and trimming were deduced from the DNA. The data hold 85,000 to 90,000 clones, with roughly four fifths observed a single time. Germline V gives CDR1 MNHEY, CDR2 SVGEGT. CDR3 length: 18 amino acids. V was clipped by 2 bases and J by 11 bases; unmatched bases: 23.

Sequenced: peripheral blood. The V call is TRBV6-2 or TRBV6-3, the J call TRBJ1-1, with 7 bases that match TRBD1. This sequence was found in a woman older than 75 with acute or convalescent COVID-19. CDR3 DNA: TGTGCCAGCAGTTACACAGCGGCCAAATCCAGGGGGTTTAATAAGGCTTTCTTT. This codes for CASSYTAAKSRGFNKAFF.